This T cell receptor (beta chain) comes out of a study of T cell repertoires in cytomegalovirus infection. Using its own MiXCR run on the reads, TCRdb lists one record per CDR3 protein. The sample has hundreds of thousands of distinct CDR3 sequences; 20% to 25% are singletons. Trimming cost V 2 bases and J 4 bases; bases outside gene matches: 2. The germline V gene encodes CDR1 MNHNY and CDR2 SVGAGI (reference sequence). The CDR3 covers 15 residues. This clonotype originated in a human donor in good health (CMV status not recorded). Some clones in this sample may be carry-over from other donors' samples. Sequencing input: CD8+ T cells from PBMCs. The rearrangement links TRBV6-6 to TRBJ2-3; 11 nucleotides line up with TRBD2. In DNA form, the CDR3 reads TGTGCCAGCAGTTACGCTAGCGGGGGGCCAGATACGCAGTATTTT. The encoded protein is CASSYASGGPDTQYF.